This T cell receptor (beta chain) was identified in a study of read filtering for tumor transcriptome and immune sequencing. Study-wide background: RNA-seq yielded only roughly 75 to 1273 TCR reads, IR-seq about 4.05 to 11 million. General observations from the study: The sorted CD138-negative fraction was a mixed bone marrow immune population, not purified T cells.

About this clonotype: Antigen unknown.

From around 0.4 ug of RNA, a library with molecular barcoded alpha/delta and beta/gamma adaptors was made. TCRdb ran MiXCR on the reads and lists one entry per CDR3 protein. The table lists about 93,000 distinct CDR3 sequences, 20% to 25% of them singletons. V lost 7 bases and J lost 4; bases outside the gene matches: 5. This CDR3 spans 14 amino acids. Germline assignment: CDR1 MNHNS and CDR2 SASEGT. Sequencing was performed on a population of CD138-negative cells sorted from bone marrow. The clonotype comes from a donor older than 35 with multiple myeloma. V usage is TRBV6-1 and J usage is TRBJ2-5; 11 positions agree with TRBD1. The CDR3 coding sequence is TGTGCCAGCACCCGAGGACAGGGGGCAGAGACCCAGTACTTC. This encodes CASTRGQGAETQYF.